This TCR beta chain is from a study of tumor and adjacent non-tumor tissue in lung cancer (dated by TCRdb to 2016 to 2018). Concerning the study at large: The cohort included around twelve adenocarcinoma, 2 squamous cell carcinoma and 1 small cell lung cancer patients. The study compared bulk TCRbeta repertoires from lung tumor tissue and matched distant non-tumor lung tissue of about 16 lung cancer patients. A total of 95 million to 150 million productive TCRbeta reads were generated by sequencing, corresponding to an average of about 4.17 million reads per sample. The roughly 15 patients were aged about 31 to 80 years, included around 10 men and 5 women, and had TNM stage I to III disease. TCRbeta CDR3 sequencing was performed on a few dozen paired specimens, with one tumor sample and one normal lung sample collected per patient.

Of note for this clonotype: Its antigen is currently not known. The input lacks base qualities; no much larger clone sits a single base away.

The paper as a whole reports these results and caveats: Neither the sequencing platform nor unique molecular identifiers are mentioned in the methods. Significantly higher TCR diversity (inverse Simpson) was observed in tumor tissue than in normal lung tissue (431.37 vs 166.20, P = 0.0075, Mann-Whitney U test). A significantly larger cumulative share of the repertoire was made up by the top 100 clones in normal lung than in tumor tissue. Peripheral blood was not sequenced, so blood TCRbeta repertoires were not examined in the lung cancer patients of the study. Younger patients had significantly higher TCR diversity, and higher tumor TCR diversity was associated with shorter overall and disease-free survival. The cohort had only roughly 16 patients, and the authors noted that larger samples and more detailed clinical data are needed.

Libraries were prepared through multiplex PCR. The sequencer listed for this sample is Illumina HiSeq 2500. TCRbeta libraries were built by three rounds of nested PCR using primers (Table S4), following protocols modified from ARM-PCR. PCR products of 200-500 bp were gel-excised and purified with the QIAquick gel extraction kit before sequencing. The authors processed their data as follows. Trimmomatic was used to clean the reads, FLASH was used to merge the reads into complete CDR3 sequences, and MiTCR was used to assign the reads to V(D)J germline segments. Clonal diversity was computed as the inverse Simpson's index with VDJtools. In-frame sequences lacking a premature stop codon were counted as productive reads. TCRdb cleaned the public reads at Q25 with fastp, built clones with MiXCR and kept in-frame beta chains. Rows merge per CDR3 protein into single entries with the most common DNA and genes. For this entry, the V and J calls and clone size follow TCRdb and not the study's own pipeline. The sample table lists about 93,000 distinct CDR3 sequences, 67% of them with a count of one. Together, the top ten hold approximately 16% of the sample.

RNA was extracted from bulk unsorted tissue and checked for quality with a NanoDrop ND-1000 and an Agilent 2100. Donors were newly diagnosed lung cancer patients admitted for thoracic surgery in China between August and November 2014, without prior chemotherapy. Patients who had received previous radiotherapy or chemotherapy, or who had another concurrent cancer, were excluded from the study. Pieces of surgical tissue measuring about 1-2 cm3 were kept in RNAlater solution and stored at -80 degrees C until use. The CDR3 goes from the cysteine to the phenylalanine over 16 residues. Only the CDR3 portion is preserved as DNA: 48 bases, with reading frame beginning at the first base. Via the germline V gene, CDR1 is LGHNA and CDR2 YNFKEQ. The V and J ends are trimmed by 0 bases and 5 bases, leaving 16 bases between them.

This sequence uses TRBV4-2 and TRBJ1-1; the D gene remains uncertain. The receptor was isolated from a man in his 60s with non-small cell lung cancer. Sequences were obtained from lung tumor tissue. The DNA sequence reads TGTGCCAGCAGCCAAGAAGCGGCGGGGTGGCAAACTGAAGCTTTCTTT. Translated, this is CASSQEAAGWQTEAFF.